This T cell receptor beta chain emerged from a study of shared clonotypes between healthy human individuals. About the research overall: Researchers assigned three CD4 naive, three CD4 memory, two CD8 naive and one CD8 memory plate to each donor.

Researchers ran the assay at a deep level. Several immunoSEQ 96-well plates shared each subset's DNA, each plate a replicate. Here immunoSEQ multiplex PCR was the method, and the copy in TCRdb shows in-frame clones only, minus some. The sample yields more than 900,000 clones, approximately 78% seen once. Germline V gene sequence: CDR1 GTSNPN, CDR2 SVGIG (reference sequence). The CDR3 contains 13 residues. V shed 1 base and J shed 4 bases, with 10 bases lying between them. Sequenced sample: memory CD4+ T cells from PBMCs. Indicated subset: CD45RA-negative fraction. V gene TRBV30 combines with J gene TRBJ1-2; D is perhaps TRBD1 (5 bases). The receptor's source is a man aged 18 to 30 in good health. Some clones in this sample may be carry-over from other donors' samples. CDR3 sequence reads: CAWSGRGSYGYTF. In nucleotides, the CDR3 is TGTGCCTGGAGTGGTAGGGGAAGCTATGGCTACACCTTC.